A single sample gave rise to the 9 T cell receptor beta chains below, sequenced in a study of graft-versus-host responses after intestinal transplantation. Their antigen targets remain unknown. Assay used: immunoSEQ multiplex PCR; TCRdb lists only in-frame clones, some missing. The data hold some 36,000 clones, with 94% observed a single time. This specimen was unstimulated CD4+ T cells sorted from spleen or lymph node cells, taken before transplant. All receptors come from a human donor who was the organ donor for an intestinal transplant.

This sequence joins TRBV10-3 and TRBJ1-2, with D possibly being TRBD1 (5 bases). Germline V gene lookup returns CDR1 ENHRY and CDR2 SYGVKD. This CDR3 has 14 amino acids. Deletions cut 1 base from V and 4 bases from J, with 10 bases between. The chain's CDR3 is CAISEFGAGYGYTF. The DNA of the CDR3 is TGTGCCATCAGTGAGTTCGGGGCAGGCTATGGCTACACCTTC.

The chain recombines TRBV9 with TRBJ2-3; D remains unclear. Germline lookup yields CDR1 SGDLS and CDR2 YYNGEE. V was clipped by 4 bases and J by 0 bases, with 9 bases between them. The CDR3 loop spans 14 amino acids. CDR3: CASSSPPSTDTQYF. CDR3 coding DNA: TGTGCCAGCAGCTCCCCACCTAGCACAGATACGCAGTATTTT.

The V gene is TRBV6-6, the J gene TRBJ1-2; a possible D gene is TRBD1 (5 bases). The germline V gene encodes CDR1 MNHNY and CDR2 SVGAGI (reference sequence). V lost 2 bases and J 4 bases, leaving 8 bases between the germline ends. The CDR3 sequence is 13 residues long. This chain's CDR3 is CASSYRDSYGYTF. DNA for the CDR3: TGTGCCAGCAGTTACCGAGACAGCTATGGCTACACCTTC.

The CDR3 is CASSLDIYNEQFF. The CDR3 nucleotides are TGCGCCAGCAGCCTAGACATCTACAATGAGCAGTTCTTC. J is TRBJ2-1 and V is TRBV5-1; D gene ambiguous. Germline CDR1 reads SGHRS; CDR2 reads YFSETQ. This CDR3 contains 13 residues. V lost 4 bases, J lost 3 bases, and 8 bases lay in between.

In its sample, this clone was seen once. J is TRBJ2-7 and V is TRBV9; 10 bases align to TRBD2. This CDR3 is built from 15 residues. CDR1 is SGDLS and CDR2 is YYNGEE in the germline V gene. The V segment lost 0 bases and the J segment 0 bases; nucleotides outside the gene matches: 0. CDR3 residues: CASSVGTSGSYEQYF. The CDR3 nucleotides are TGTGCCAGCAGCGTAGGGACTAGCGGCTCCTACGAGCAGTACTTC.

This rearrangement joins TRBV20-1 to TRBJ1-4, with D unresolved. CDR3 size: 10 residues. The germline CDR1 and CDR2 sequences are DFQATT and SNEGSKA (reference sequence). V was trimmed by 3 bases and J by 8 bases, leaving 4 bases between them. CDR3 in DNA: TGCAGTGCTAGGGGGGAAAAACTGTTTTTT. It is translated as CSARGEKLFF.

The CDR3: CASSWGGVTGLSGYTF. As DNA, the CDR3 is TGCGCCAGCAGCTGGGGGGGTGTGACAGGGCTGTCTGGCTACACCTTC. The rearrangement links TRBV5-1 to TRBJ1-2, with TRBD1 matching 7 bases. The germline V gene encodes CDR1 SGHRS and CDR2 YFSETQ. V shed 3 bases, J shed 7 bases, and the junction held 15 bases outside the gene matches. This CDR3 has 16 residues.

The chain couples TRBV6-5 to TRBJ1-1; a weak D match, TRBD1 (5 bases). CDR1 is MNHEY and CDR2 is SVGAGI in the germline V gene. There are 15 residues in the CDR3. Trimming took off 6 bases at V and 1 base at J, with 15 bases between the two ends. The CDR3 loop is CASRYQGIGNTEAFF. CDR3 nucleotide sequence: TGTGCCAGCAGATACCAGGGAATCGGGAACACTGAAGCTTTCTTT.

The chain employs TRBV4-1 and TRBJ2-4, with 8 nucleotides matching TRBD2. The V gene end was trimmed by 2 bases and the J gene end by 6 bases; junction bases not matched to a gene: 9. The CDR3 runs to 16 residues. Germline V gene lookup returns CDR1 MGHRA and CDR2 YSYEKL. The CDR3 DNA sequence: TGCGCCAGCAGCCAACTAGGCCTAGCGGGTGTAAACATTCAGTACTTC. Its protein is CASSQLGLAGVNIQYF.